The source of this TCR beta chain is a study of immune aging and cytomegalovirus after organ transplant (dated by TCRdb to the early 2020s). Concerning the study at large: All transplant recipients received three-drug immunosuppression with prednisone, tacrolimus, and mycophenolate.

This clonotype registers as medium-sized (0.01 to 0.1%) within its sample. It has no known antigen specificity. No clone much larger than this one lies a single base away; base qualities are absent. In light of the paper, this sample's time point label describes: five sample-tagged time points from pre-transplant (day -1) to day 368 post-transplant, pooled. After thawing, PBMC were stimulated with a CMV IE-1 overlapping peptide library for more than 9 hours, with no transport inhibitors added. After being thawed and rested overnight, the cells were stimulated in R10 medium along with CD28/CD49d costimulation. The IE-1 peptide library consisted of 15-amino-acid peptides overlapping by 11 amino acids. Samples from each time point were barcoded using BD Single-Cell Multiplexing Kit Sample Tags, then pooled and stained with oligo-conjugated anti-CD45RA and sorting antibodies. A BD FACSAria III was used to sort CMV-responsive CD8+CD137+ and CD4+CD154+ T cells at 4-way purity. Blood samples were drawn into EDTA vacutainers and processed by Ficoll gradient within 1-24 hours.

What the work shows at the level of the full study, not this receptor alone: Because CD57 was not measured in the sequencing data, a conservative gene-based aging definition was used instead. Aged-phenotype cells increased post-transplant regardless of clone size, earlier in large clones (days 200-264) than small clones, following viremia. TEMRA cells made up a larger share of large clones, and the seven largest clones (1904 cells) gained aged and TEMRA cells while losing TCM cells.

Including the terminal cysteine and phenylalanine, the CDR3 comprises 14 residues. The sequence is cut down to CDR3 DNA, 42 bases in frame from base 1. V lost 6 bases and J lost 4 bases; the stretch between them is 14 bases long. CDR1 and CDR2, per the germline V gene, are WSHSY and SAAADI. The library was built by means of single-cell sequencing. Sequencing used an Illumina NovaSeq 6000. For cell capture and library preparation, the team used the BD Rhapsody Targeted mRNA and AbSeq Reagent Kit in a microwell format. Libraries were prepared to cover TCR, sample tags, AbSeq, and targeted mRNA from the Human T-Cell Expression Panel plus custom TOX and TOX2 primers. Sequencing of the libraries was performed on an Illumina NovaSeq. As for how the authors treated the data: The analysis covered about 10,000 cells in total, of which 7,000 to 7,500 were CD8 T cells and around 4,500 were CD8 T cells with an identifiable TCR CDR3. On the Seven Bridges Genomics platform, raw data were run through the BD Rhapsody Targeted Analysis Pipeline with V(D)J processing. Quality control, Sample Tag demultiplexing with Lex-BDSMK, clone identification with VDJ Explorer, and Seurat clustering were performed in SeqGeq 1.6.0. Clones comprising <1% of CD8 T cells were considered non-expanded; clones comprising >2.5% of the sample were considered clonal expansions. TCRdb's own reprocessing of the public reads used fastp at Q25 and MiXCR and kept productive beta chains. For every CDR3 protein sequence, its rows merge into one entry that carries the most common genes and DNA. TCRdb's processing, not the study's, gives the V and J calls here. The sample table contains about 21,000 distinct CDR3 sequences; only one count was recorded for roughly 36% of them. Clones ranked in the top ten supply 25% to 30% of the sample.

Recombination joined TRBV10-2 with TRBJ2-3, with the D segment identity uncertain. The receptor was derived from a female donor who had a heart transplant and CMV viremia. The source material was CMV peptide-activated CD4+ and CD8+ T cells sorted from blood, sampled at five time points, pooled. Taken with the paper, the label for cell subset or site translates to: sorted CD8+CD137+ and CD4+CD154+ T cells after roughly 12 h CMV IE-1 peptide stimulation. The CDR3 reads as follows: CASSGAPGPDTQYF. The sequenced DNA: TGCGCCAGCAGCGGCGCTCCGGGCCCAGATACGCAGTATTTT.